The present TCR beta chain was sequenced within a study of blood T cell repertoires in COVID-19. In germline, CDR1 is SGHRS, CDR2 YFSETQ. This CDR3 contains 15 residues. V gave up 0 bases and J gave up 6 bases, with 13 bases separating them. This table comes from immunoSEQ multiplex PCR, and its TCRdb copy is limited to in-frame clones, with some not included. This sample has nearly 250,000 clones, with 86% found just once. The receptor's source is an elderly woman with COVID-19, enrolled during active disease. Specimen: peripheral blood. This chain links TRBV5-1 with TRBJ1-3; a possible D gene is TRBD1 (5 bases). The CDR3 sequence is CASSLGDSSLNTIYF. DNA of the CDR3: TGCGCCAGCAGCTTGGGGGACTCCAGCCTAAACACCATATATTTT.